The subject of this entry is one T cell receptor beta chain. This sample is part of a study of blood T cells in healthy people across ages. Alongside a J-beta primer mix, a sample-barcoded 5' primer served in a second PCR lasting about 7 to 12 cycles. TCRdb independently ran MiXCR on the 5' RACE reads; one entry per CDR3 protein. The data contain around 500,000 distinct CDR3 sequences, around 50% of them singletons. The CDR3 spans 14 residues. The V gene lost 5 bases and the J gene lost 13 bases, with 21 bases spanning the gap. CDR1 is MNHEY and CDR2 is SVGAGI in the germline V gene. V usage is TRBV6-5 and J usage is TRBJ2-1; maybe TRBD2 (6 bases). The sample consisted of blood. This receptor was taken from a man older than 75 in good health. The CDR3 sequence: CASSPNGLSAKQFF. The CDR3 DNA is TGTGCCAGCAGTCCCAACGGACTATCAGCGAAACAGTTCTTC.